The clone carrying this T cell receptor (beta chain) was observed a handful of times. Its specificity is not known. The sample originates from a study of blood T cells in healthy people across ages. Findings and caveats of the study: Nothing was known about donor CMV status, and this possibly confounded expanded clonotype changes. Donors of long life had a larger count of naive CD4+ cells and greater diversity than aged donors. No conclusive comparison of naive versus antigen-experienced cells was possible with unsorted PBMCs.

Germline trimming cut 3 bases from V and 4 bases from J; bases unmatched to any gene: 14. Germline values: CDR1 KGHDR, CDR2 SFDVKD. The CDR3 loop spans 19 amino acids. The second PCR ran about 6 to 12 cycles with a sample-barcoded 5' primer and J-beta primers. MiXCR, run by TCRdb on the 5' RACE reads, gives a single entry per CDR3 protein. Here the sample spans about 780,000 distinct CDR3 sequences, more than 35% being singletons. The chain combines TRBV24-1 with TRBJ2-2, with TRBD1 identical over 9 bases. The sequence came from a man at least 80 years old in good health. Input material: blood. The CDR3 region has the DNA TGTGCCACCAGTGATCTCGTTTCGCCGGGACAGGGAGTCACCGGGGAGCTGTTTTTT. This translates into CATSDLVSPGQGVTGELFF.